A single T cell receptor (beta chain) is shown here with its context. This clonotype was detected a few times. What antigen it recognizes has not been identified. There are no base qualities to consult, and no much larger clone falls within one base. Trimming takes 6 bases from V and 4 bases from J, and the germline ends sit 21 bases apart. Its CDR3 holds 16 amino acids, cysteine through phenylalanine. The sequence is cut down to CDR3 DNA, 48 bases in frame from base 1. Donors were 39 systemically healthy Caucasian individuals from Russia aged roughly 6 to 95 years. Each donor gave about 10 milliliters of peripheral blood, drawn into EDTA-treated Vacutainer tubes. Ficoll-Paque density-gradient centrifugation was used to isolate PBMCs, with at least 6.5 million per sample. Total RNA, at least 5 micrograms per sample, was extracted from PBMCs with Trizol reagent. The percentages of naive CD45RAhigh/CD27high T cells were determined by flow cytometry on a PBMC aliquot from every donor.

This record belongs to a study of blood T cells in healthy people across ages (dated by TCRdb to the mid-2010s). The study in broad terms: In model experiments, template switching captured roughly one uniquely barcoded TCR beta cDNA molecule for every two T cells. To track age-related changes in TCR beta repertoire diversity, the study relied on deep sequencing normalized with unique cDNA molecular identifiers. Four age groups were formed from the donors: young (average approximately 15 years), middle-aged (just under 40), aged (approximately 60) and long-lived (82). The study analyzed two additional independent replicas of 1 million unique cDNA reads from the same blood draw for two donors, one aged 18 to 29 and one aged 80 or older.

Libraries came from 5' RACE. Sequencing used an Illumina HiSeq 2500. A second roughly 6 to 12 cycle PCR used a sample-barcoded 5' primer and a J-beta primer mix. A template-switch 5' adaptor carrying 12 random nucleotides introduced a unique molecular identifier onto each TCR beta cDNA molecule. At least 2.5 million CDR3-containing paired-end reads were obtained from each sample. First-strand cDNA synthesis was performed from all RNA using the Mint cDNA synthesis kit, with priming by a TRBC-specific oligonucleotide. All cDNA was treated with uracil-DNA glycosylase and then went through a first 18-cycle PCR with the universal primers M1SS and BC2_uni_R. Per the authors' processing: For normalization, 1 million high-quality reads, each with a distinct molecular identifier, were randomly selected from each sample. Reads sharing molecular identifiers were discarded rather than binned into consensus sequences. CDR3 identification, clonotype clustering and error correction used MiTCR with a Q25 quality threshold and the strictest error-elimination algorithm. A nonparametric unseen species model with Euler transformation was used to estimate a lower bound on total TCR beta diversity. The public reads were reprocessed in TCRdb via fastp at Q25 and MiXCR, keeping in-frame beta chains. Identical CDR3 proteins give one entry, which carries the most common genes and DNA. Clone size and V and J calls follow TCRdb, not the original study. The sample yields some 800,000 distinct CDR3 sequences; around 25% were counted once. The ten largest clonotypes hold approximately 4% of the sample.

The research as a whole found: The CMV infection status of donors was not known, potentially confounding age-related changes in expanded clonotypes. A strong correlation was found between observed TCR beta diversity and the percentage of naive T cells measured by flow cytometry. Observed TCR beta diversity per million T cells fell roughly linearly with age, and a significant reduction was already apparent by age approximately 40. Compared with the aged group, the long-lived group had more naive CD4+ T cells, fewer expanded clones and increased TCR diversity, a pattern suggesting age selection. Estimates of total diversity from one million sequenced T cells were regarded as lower bounds and underestimates. Bulk unsorted PBMC profiling prevented conclusive comparison of naive and antigen-experienced compartments.

These data also featured in a second study, about T cells of mothers and their children. That second publication adds: Nine systemically healthy Caucasian individuals served as donors, namely three mothers together with their six children. cDNA synthesis consumed the entire amount of extracted RNA, loaded at around 1.4 ug RNA in each 15 ul reaction. In the second PCR, the M1S primer added sample barcodes and 2-4 random nucleotides. More than 9 million TCR beta CDR3 reads were obtained from each mother, and some 3 million reads were obtained from each child. Thymic selection similarly shapes TCR recombination output in related and unrelated pairs, with minor effect from inherited differences. Related mother-child pairs always showed normalized repertoire overlap that was slightly higher than in unrelated mother-child pairs, though the difference was never significant. No persistent microchimeric T cell clones were found, with a detection sensitivity of 80 to 100 clones per million clonotypes. Deep NGS was used in the study to compare the TCR beta repertoires of mothers and children and to look for features that separate related mother-child pairs from unrelated individuals. On average, the children were approximately 11 +/- 4 years old, while the mothers were roughly 40 +/- 4 years old. Libraries were sequenced on Illumina HiSeq 2000 with 100+100 nt paired-end reads after adapter ligation with NEBNext reagents. To prevent cross-contamination, the mother and child libraries were prepared a month apart and were sequenced in separate runs. Each donor had between about 500,000 and 2,100,000 distinct TCR beta clonotypes identified. Naive TCR beta clonotypes were estimated from low-frequency clonotypes matched to each donor's FACS-determined naive share, without sorting.

The TCR originated in a boy between 10 and 17 years old in good health. The chain is made from TRBV12-3 or TRBV12-4 and TRBJ2-5; the D gene could be TRBD1 or TRBD2, each one agreeing over 6 bases. Sample: blood. The DNA is as follows: TGTGCCAGCAGCCTAGGCCCCTGGGGGGCAAGAGAGACCCAGTACTTC. This encodes CASSLGPWGARETQYF.